A single sample is the source of the 7 T cell receptor beta chains below, sequenced in a study of shared clonotypes between healthy human individuals. The method was immunoSEQ multiplex PCR; TCRdb's version includes in-frame clones alone and lacks a portion of them. This sample carries about 1.1 million clones, roughly 74% of them seen once, and the ten largest clones take around 0.6%. Source material: memory CD4+ T cells from PBMCs. Subset given: CD45RA-negative fraction. The receptors were gathered from a man younger than 30 in good health. Some clones in this sample may be carry-over from other donors' samples.

V is TRBV15 and J is TRBJ2-5; no firm D call. Germline lookup yields CDR1 LNHNV and CDR2 YYDKDF (reference sequence). This CDR3 contains 13 residues. Between the trimmed V and J ends, which lost 0 bases and 5 bases, there was a span of 7 bases. The CDR3 is CATSRDWLETQYF. CDR3 bases: TGTGCCACCAGCAGAGATTGGCTGGAGACCCAGTACTTC. The entire variable domain, with the rest obtained from reference TRBV15 and TRBJ2-5, is as follows: DAMVIQNPRYQVTQFGKPVTLSCSQTLNHNVMYWYQQKSSQAPKLLFHYYDKDFNNEADTPDNFQSRRPNTSFCFLDIRSPGLGDTAMYLCATSRDWLETQYFGPGTRLLVL.

V is TRBV6-1 and J is TRBJ2-7, with D tentatively TRBD1 (6 bases). The length of the CDR3 is 12 residues. Germline V lookup: CDR1 MNHNS, CDR2 SASEGT. Trimming removed 7 bases at V and 3 bases at J, with 10 bases between. As DNA, the CDR3 is TGTGCCAGCACCAGGACAGACTACGAGCAGTACTTC. Amino acids: CASTRTDYEQYF.

This clone was counted at least ten times. V usage is TRBV7-9 and J usage is TRBJ1-3; D is undetermined. V lost 6 bases, J lost 0 bases, and 9 bases lay in between. Germline loops: CDR1 SEHNR, CDR2 FQNEAQ (reference sequence). This CDR3 is built from 14 residues. This chain's CDR3 is CASSFLSSGNTIYF. CDR3 DNA sequence: TGTGCCAGCAGTTTCTTAAGCTCTGGAAACACCATATATTTT.

The chain has TRBV2 and TRBJ1-2; D remains unclear. Germline CDR1 SNHLY, CDR2 FYNNEI. Trimming cost V 8 bases and J 0 bases, with 10 bases left between them. The CDR3 has 13 amino acids. The DNA of the CDR3 is TGTGCCAGCGGCGGTTCTCCTAACTATGGCTACACCTTC. Its translation: CASGGSPNYGYTF.

V is TRBV2 and J is TRBJ2-7; a weak D match, TRBD1 (5 bases). Between the trimmed V and J ends, which lost 4 bases and 6 bases, there was a span of 13 bases. This CDR3 is 13 amino acids long. CDR1 is SNHLY, CDR2 FYNNEI, per germline. The CDR3 reads CASSADSGSEQYF. For the CDR3, the DNA is TGTGCCAGCAGTGCCGACAGTGGAAGCGAGCAGTACTTC.

The J gene is TRBJ2-3, the V gene TRBV6-1; 7 nucleotides line up with TRBD1. With 4 bases clipped from V and 1 base from J, the junction kept 2 bases outside the gene matches. Per germline, CDR1 MNHNS and CDR2 SASEGT. The CDR3 totals 14 residues. CDR3 loop: CASSVDRGTDTQYF. DNA for the CDR3: TGTGCCAGCAGTGTCGACAGGGGCACAGATACGCAGTATTTT.

This clone was seen just once. The V gene is TRBV7-2, the J gene TRBJ2-7; 9 nucleotides agree with TRBD1. Germline CDR1 SGHTA, CDR2 FQGNSA. The CDR3 has 16 amino acids. V was clipped by 5 bases and J by 4 bases; unmatched bases: 12. The CDR3 region is CASSTRGQGIRYEQYF. The DNA for the CDR3 is TGTGCCAGCAGCACCCGGGGACAGGGAATACGGTACGAGCAGTACTTC.